Described below is a single TCR beta chain sequence and its context. This clonotype was counted between two and nine times. No cognate antigen has been identified for it. No base-level quality is on record; no much larger clone is a single base apart. This sample was taken from a study of spatial heterogeneity in lung cancer (dated by TCRdb to the late 2010s). For the wider study: Beta-chain transcripts were consistently detected in greater numbers than alpha-chain transcripts, which likely reflected higher beta-chain transcript abundance. In the raw uncorrected reads, each unique combination of TCR and UMI appeared more than ten times on average. In non-small cell lung cancer, the study quantitatively compared TCR alpha and beta repertoires across several tumor regions, matched nontumor lung, and blood. Nonsynonymous mutation counts, determined by whole-exome sequencing of tumor tissue, were related to TCR repertoire features. Both alpha and beta chains were TCR-sequenced in samples taken at surgery, namely 220 tumor regions, fewer than 85 matched nontumor lung samples and about 52 PBMC samples.

The time point label, as the study defines it: sample taken at primary tumor resection. TCR sequencing used whole RNA extracted from tumor and nontumor lung tissue, or from cryopreserved PBMC samples, without cell sorting. The donors were 72 patients from the lung TRACERx cohort who had early-stage, untreated non-small cell lung cancer. Only patients with enough RNA available from two or more tumor regions were chosen for TCR sequencing. What the authors observed across the whole study: Additional single-cell paired TCR alpha and beta sequencing was considered necessary to confirm, at a functional level, the hypothesis that regional TCRs recognize regional mutations. Ubiquitous expanded tumor TCRs were found in blood more often at tumor resection than at routine follow-up.

The library was prepared using 5' RACE. The sequencer was a NextSeq 500. The TCR library protocol attached a unique molecular identifier to each TCR cDNA molecule to allow correction of PCR and sequencing errors. The authors processed their data as follows. Decombinator tools were used for TCR identification, UMI-based error correction and CDR3 extraction. Expanded TCRs were defined as those above a frequency of 2 per 1,000, corresponding to the top 1% of the tumor frequency distribution. Each repertoire was subsampled 100 times to 5,000 TCRs, after which Renyi diversity was computed with the R vegan package. To build CDR3 similarity networks, amino acid triplet string-kernel similarity was used, and CDR3s were connected when their pairwise similarity was above 0.82. TCRdb applied fastp at Q25 and MiXCR to the public reads, then kept only in-frame beta chains. Rows merge per CDR3 protein into single entries with the most common DNA and genes. The V and J calls were determined by TCRdb, not by the authors. This sample is represented by 45,000 or so distinct CDR3 sequences; over 9.5% of them were singletons. Clones ranked in the top ten supply about 40% of the sample.

From the germline V gene, CDR1 is MNHEY and CDR2 is SVGAGI. Cut back by 6 bases and 10 bases, the V and J ends lie 16 bases apart. From its cysteine to its phenylalanine, the CDR3 spans 13 amino acids. Kept here is only the CDR3 DNA, which spans 39 bases and is read in frame from base 1. Recombination linked TRBV6-5 to TRBJ2-1; the D region possibly corresponds to TRBD2 (5 bases align). The sequencing here drew on PBMCs, taken at surgery. This receptor was identified in a female donor with early-stage non-small cell lung cancer. The CDR3 amino acid sequence is: CASSSEMRAEQFF. The DNA sequence is given as TGTGCCAGCAGCTCCGAAATGCGGGCAGAGCAGTTCTTC.